These T cell receptor beta chains were read from a single sample in a study of regulatory T cells in long-lasting Graves disease. From the multiplex PCR reads, TCRdb called clonotypes with MiXCR, one entry per CDR3 protein. Of 500,000 or so distinct CDR3 sequences in the sample, about 16% were seen once. These same records also appear under a second study, on T cells in Graves' hyperthyroidism and ophthalmopathy.

The specimen comprised peripheral blood mononuclear cells (PBMCs), sampled at new diagnosis, from a patient treated with antithyroid drugs. The source is a middle-aged man with Graves disease. CDR3s include the opening cysteine and the closing phenylalanine or tryptophan. A D gene is named only where the DNA matches it firmly. Where a row states a size, it is once, few, many or the class of an expanded clone; other rows omit it.

CDR3aa: CSASGWERVVYEQYF; CDR3nt: TGCAGTGCTAGTGGTTGGGAGCGGGTGGTCTACGAGCAGTACTTC; abundance: many; j_gene: TRBJ2-7; v_gene: TRBV20-1; d_gene: .
CDR3aa: CASSHHFGKVSGETQYF; CDR3nt: TGTGCCAGCAGCCATCATTTCGGGAAGGTTTCGGGAGAGACCCAGTACTTC; abundance: many; j_gene: TRBJ2-5; v_gene: TRBV3-1; d_gene: .
CDR3aa: CAWSVQGVSNQPQHF; CDR3nt: TGTGCCTGGAGTGTACAGGGGGTTAGTAATCAGCCCCAGCATTTT; abundance: many; j_gene: TRBJ1-5; v_gene: TRBV30; d_gene: TRBD1
CDR3aa: CASSSAGTGAEKLFF; CDR3nt: TGTGCCAGCAGTTCCGCCGGGACAGGGGCGGAAAAACTGTTTTTT; abundance: many; j_gene: TRBJ1-4; v_gene: TRBV28; d_gene: TRBD1
CDR3aa: CASSPSAGQYNQPQHF; CDR3nt: TGCGCCAGCAGCCCGTCGGCAGGGCAGTATAATCAGCCCCAGCATTTT; abundance: few; j_gene: TRBJ1-5; v_gene: TRBV4-1; d_gene: .
CDR3aa: CASSLNGPGGNEQFF; CDR3nt: TGTGCCAGCAGCTTAAATGGGCCCGGAGGGAATGAGCAGTTCTTC; abundance: .; j_gene: TRBJ2-1; v_gene: TRBV7-3; d_gene: .
CDR3aa: CASENRGKSYEQYF; CDR3nt: TGTGCCAGCGAGAACAGGGGGAAATCCTACGAGCAGTACTTC; abundance: few; j_gene: TRBJ2-7; v_gene: TRBV7-9; d_gene: TRBD1
CDR3aa: CASGLFRGSPLHF; CDR3nt: TGTGCCAGTGGCCTGTTCCGGGGTTCACCCCTCCACTTT; abundance: .; j_gene: TRBJ1-6; v_gene: TRBV12-3/TRBV12-4; d_gene: .
CDR3aa: CATSESGQPNQPQHF; CDR3nt: TGTGCCACCAGTGAGTCCGGACAGCCGAATCAGCCCCAGCATTTT; abundance: many; j_gene: TRBJ1-5; v_gene: TRBV24-1; d_gene: .
CDR3aa: CASSLASGSLGETQYF; CDR3nt: TGTGCCAGCAGCTTAGCTAGCGGGAGCCTTGGAGAGACCCAGTACTTC; abundance: many; j_gene: TRBJ2-5; v_gene: TRBV7-8; d_gene: TRBD2
CDR3aa: CASSPNRGDQPQHF; CDR3nt: TGTGCCAGCAGTCCAAACAGGGGGGATCAGCCCCAGCATTTT; abundance: few; j_gene: TRBJ1-5; v_gene: TRBV6-1; d_gene: TRBD1
CDR3aa: CASSQGQGESPLHF; CDR3nt: TGCGCCAGCAGCCAGGGACAGGGGGAATCACCCCTCCACTTT; abundance: few; j_gene: TRBJ1-6; v_gene: TRBV5-1; d_gene: TRBD1
CDR3aa: CASSTQGVRSYNEQFF; CDR3nt: TGTGCCAGCTCCACTCAGGGGGTTCGCTCCTACAATGAGCAGTTCTTC; abundance: many; j_gene: TRBJ2-1; v_gene: TRBV2; d_gene: TRBD1
CDR3aa: CASGGSGRLRTDTQYF; CDR3nt: TGTGCCAGCGGGGGAAGCGGGAGACTCCGCACAGATACGCAGTATTTT; abundance: many; j_gene: TRBJ2-3; v_gene: TRBV2; d_gene: TRBD2
CDR3aa: CASSQDLASDTQYF; CDR3nt: TGTGCCAGCAGCCAAGATCTAGCATCAGATACGCAGTATTTT; abundance: many; j_gene: TRBJ2-3; v_gene: TRBV3-1; d_gene: .
CDR3aa: CASSGTSRLVQFF; CDR3nt: TGTGCCAGCAGCGGGACGAGCCGGCTAGTGCAGTTCTTC; abundance: many; j_gene: TRBJ2-1; v_gene: TRBV27; d_gene: .
CDR3aa: CATSTRSGHITEAFF; CDR3nt: TGTGCCACCAGCACCCGCTCGGGACATATCACTGAAGCTTTCTTT; abundance: .; j_gene: TRBJ1-1; v_gene: TRBV15; d_gene: .
CDR3aa: CASSLAGQGLSEQYF; CDR3nt: TGTGCCAGCAGCTTAGCAGGACAGGGGCTTTCAGAGCAGTACTTC; abundance: few; j_gene: TRBJ2-7; v_gene: TRBV11-2; d_gene: TRBD1
CDR3aa: CSARDWGRGAETQYF; CDR3nt: TGCAGTGCTAGAGATTGGGGGCGAGGGGCAGAGACCCAGTACTTC; abundance: .; j_gene: TRBJ2-5; v_gene: TRBV20-1; d_gene: .
CDR3aa: CASSPHAEGGEQFF; CDR3nt: TGTGCCAGCAGCCCCCATGCAGAAGGTGGTGAGCAGTTCTTC; abundance: many; j_gene: TRBJ2-1; v_gene: TRBV9; d_gene: .
CDR3aa: CASSLGIQYEQYF; CDR3nt: TGTGCCAGCAGCTTAGGGATCCAGTACGAGCAGTACTTC; abundance: few; j_gene: TRBJ2-7; v_gene: TRBV7-8; d_gene: .
CDR3aa: CASSKRTQGRETQYF; CDR3nt: TGTGCCAGCAGCAAGAGGACCCAGGGGCGTGAGACCCAGTACTTC; abundance: many; j_gene: TRBJ2-5; v_gene: TRBV14; d_gene: .
CDR3aa: CASSEPGGTYEQYF; CDR3nt: TGTGCCAGCAGTGAACCCGGCGGTACCTACGAGCAGTACTTC; abundance: many; j_gene: TRBJ2-7; v_gene: TRBV2; d_gene: .
CDR3aa: CASVRQGTIRETQYF; CDR3nt: TGTGCCAGCGTAAGACAGGGGACGATTCGGGAGACCCAGTACTTC; abundance: many; j_gene: TRBJ2-5; v_gene: TRBV2; d_gene: TRBD1
CDR3aa: CASRSGNQPQHF; CDR3nt: TGTGCCAGCAGGAGTGGCAATCAGCCCCAGCATTTT; abundance: few; j_gene: TRBJ1-5; v_gene: TRBV12-3/TRBV12-4; d_gene: .
CDR3aa: CASSPRGARDYGYTF; CDR3nt: TGTGCCAGCAGTCCTCGGGGGGCTCGGGACTATGGCTACACCTTC; abundance: many; j_gene: TRBJ1-2; v_gene: TRBV12-3/TRBV12-4; d_gene: .
CDR3aa: CASSLVAGSTEAFF; CDR3nt: TGTGCCAGCAGCTTAGTAGCAGGTTCCACTGAAGCTTTCTTT; abundance: few; j_gene: TRBJ1-1; v_gene: TRBV7-6; d_gene: .
CDR3aa: CASRGRGTGATYEQYF; CDR3nt: TGTGCCAGCAGGGGGAGAGGGACAGGGGCGACGTACGAGCAGTACTTC; abundance: .; j_gene: TRBJ2-7; v_gene: TRBV28; d_gene: TRBD1
CDR3aa: CASNPGGPSSEQYF; CDR3nt: TGTGCCAGCAACCCGGGAGGGCCGTCCTCCGAGCAGTACTTC; abundance: .; j_gene: TRBJ2-7; v_gene: TRBV12-3/TRBV12-4; d_gene: TRBD2
CDR3aa: CASSLRDRPKLSF; CDR3nt: TGTGCCAGCAGTTTGAGGGACAGGCCGAAACTGTCTTTT; abundance: .; j_gene: TRBJ1-4; v_gene: TRBV28; d_gene: TRBD1